Presented here are 27 T cell receptor beta chains from one specimen sequenced in a study of T cell responses to AZD1222 COVID-19 vaccine. Measured with immunoSEQ multiplex PCR; TCRdb has only the in-frame clones, and not every one. Of 75,000 to 100,000 clones in the sample, 70% to 90% were seen once. The sequencing used peripheral blood, collected on day 0 of AZD1222 vaccination. The receptors shown here come from an adult in good health.

This rearrangement joins TRBV28 to TRBJ2-3; perhaps TRBD2 as D (6 bases). Germline-derived CDR1 and CDR2 are MDHEN and SYDVKM. The CDR3 length is 16 residues. Trimming cost V 6 bases and J 2 bases, with 18 bases left between them. CDR3 region: CASSPSSSGLTDTQYF. Here the CDR3 DNA reads TGTGCCAGCAGCCCATCGAGTAGCGGACTCACAGATACGCAGTATTTT.

This chain joins TRBV18 and TRBJ1-1, with D unresolved. The CDR3 length is 15 residues. CDR1 is KGHSH and CDR2 is LQKENI in the germline V gene. V dropped 3 bases and J dropped 3 bases, with 14 bases sitting between them. CDR3 region: CASSPVTQWYTEAFF. Here the CDR3 DNA reads TGTGCCAGCTCACCTGTTACTCAATGGTACACTGAAGCTTTCTTT.

J is TRBJ1-1 and V is TRBV5-4; 9 bases fit TRBD1. CDR3 length: 14 amino acids. Germline-derived CDR1 and CDR2 are SGHNT and YYREEE (reference sequence). Trimming cost V 6 bases and J 4 bases; bases outside gene matches: 7. CDR3 bases: TGTGCCAGCACCCTGACAGGGGGAAGCACTGAAGCTTTCTTT. Translated, it gives CASTLTGGSTEAFF.

The chain carries TRBV9 and TRBJ2-1; D is perhaps TRBD1 (5 bases). Germline values: CDR1 SGDLS, CDR2 YYNGEE. The CDR3 length is 15 residues. The V end lost 2 bases, the J end lost 4 bases, and 13 bases lay between the germline ends. The CDR3 spells CASSVTGGIYNEQFF. The CDR3 nucleotides are TGTGCCAGCAGCGTTACAGGTGGGATTTACAATGAGCAGTTCTTC. Full variable domain (remainder filled in from reference TRBV9 and TRBJ2-1): DSGVTQTPKHLITATGQRVTLRCSPRSGDLSVYWYQQSLDQGLQFLIQYYNGEERAKGNILERFSAQQFPDLHSELNLSSLELGDSALYFCASSVTGGIYNEQFFGPGTRLTVL.

The chain couples TRBV2 to TRBJ2-1; TRBD1 matches at 10 bases. This CDR3 region has 12 residues. Germline CDR1 is SNHLY and CDR2 is FYNNEI. V gave up 6 bases and J gave up 9 bases; unmatched junction bases: 2. This CDR3 is CASRGQGSEQFF. CDR3 DNA sequence: TGTGCCAGCAGGGGACAGGGGAGTGAGCAGTTCTTC.

The rearrangement uses TRBV7-2 and TRBJ1-2; TRBD1 agrees at 7 bases. CDR1 is SGHTA and CDR2 is FQGNSA in the germline V gene. Unmatched junction bases numbered 11, after V lost 2 bases and J lost 2 bases. The CDR3 is 17 residues long. CDR3: CASSLTSPRQGNYGYTF. As DNA, the CDR3 is TGTGCCAGCAGCTTAACTTCCCCGAGACAGGGAAACTATGGCTACACCTTC.

The chain couples TRBV29-1 to TRBJ1-1; D uncertain. V was clipped by 4 bases and J by 1 base, with 10 bases between them. CDR1 SQVTM and CDR2 ANQGSEA come from the germline V gene. This CDR3 is built from 13 residues. CDR3 sequence (DNA): TGCAGCGTTGGTCGGACCGAGAACACTGAAGCTTTCTTT. Protein: CSVGRTENTEAFF.

The chain recombines TRBV7-2 with TRBJ2-5; TRBD2 matches at 10 bases. The CDR3 contains 13 residues. Trimming took 6 bases from V and 5 from J; bases not matched to a gene: 3. Germline CDR1 reads SGHTA; CDR2 reads FQGNSA. CDR3 region: CASREAGGETQYF. The DNA of the CDR3 is TGTGCCAGCAGGGAAGCGGGGGGGGAGACCCAGTACTTC. Variable domain in full (rest from reference TRBV7-2 and TRBJ2-5): GAGVSQSPSNKVTEKGKDVELRCDPISGHTALYWYRQSLGQGLEFLIYFQGNSAPDKSGLPSDRFSAERTGGSVSTLTIQRTQQEDSAVYLCASREAGGETQYFGPGTRLLVL.

The rearrangement joins TRBV5-8 to TRBJ1-1; D unclear. Per the germline V gene, CDR1 is SGHTS and CDR2 is YDEGEE. The CDR3 extends over 11 amino acids. The V end was cut by 4 bases, the J end by 8 bases, with 9 bases between. CDR3 sequence: CASSQIQEAFF. In DNA, the CDR3 is TGTGCCAGCAGCCAAATACAAGAAGCTTTCTTT.

DNA for the CDR3: TGTGCCAGCAGGACGGTACTCCCACGAATCGGGGCGCAGTATTTT. Translated, it gives CASRTVLPRIGAQYF. The chain is built from TRBV6-5 and TRBJ2-3; D is perhaps TRBD2 (5 bases). Trimming took off 6 bases at V and 10 bases at J, with 23 bases between the two ends. Per the germline V gene, CDR1 is MNHEY and CDR2 is SVGAGI. The CDR3 runs to 15 residues.

This chain joins TRBV5-1 and TRBJ2-5, with D possibly matching TRBD2 (5 bases). V lost 2 bases and J lost 2, with 10 bases in between. Germline-derived CDR1 and CDR2 are SGHRS and YFSETQ. This CDR3 region has 14 residues. As DNA, the CDR3 is TGCGCCAGCAGCTTTCATCCGGGGCAAGAGACCCAGTACTTC. It codes for CASSFHPGQETQYF.

The chain couples TRBV18 to TRBJ1-6; the D gene is possibly TRBD1 (5 bases). This CDR3 contains 15 residues. Between the trimmed V and J ends, which lost 2 bases and 6 bases, there was a span of 11 bases. The germline V gene encodes CDR1 KGHSH and CDR2 LQKENI. Written as DNA, the CDR3 is TGTGCCAGCTCACCAGCGCCGACAGTTAATTCACCCCTCCACTTT. It encodes CASSPAPTVNSPLHF.

The V gene is TRBV19, the J gene TRBJ1-5; D remains unclear. The CDR3 loop spans 14 amino acids. V gave up 7 bases and J gave up 4 bases, with 14 bases separating them. Germline lookup yields CDR1 LNHDA and CDR2 SQIVND (reference sequence). This chain's CDR3 is CASKSQSGNQPQHF. DNA of the CDR3: TGTGCCAGTAAATCGCAATCGGGGAATCAGCCCCAGCATTTT.

This rearrangement joins TRBV2 to TRBJ2-3; TRBD1 matches at 7 bases. The CDR3 extends over 15 amino acids. Germline CDR1 reads SNHLY; CDR2 reads FYNNEI. The junction had 6 bases not matched to a gene; V was cut back by 5 bases and J by 1 base. CDR3 sequence (DNA): TGTGCCAGCAGTAGCGACAGGGACGGCACAGATACGCAGTATTTT. Translation gives CASSSDRDGTDTQYF.

The gene calls are TRBV7-9 and TRBJ2-2, with TRBD1 identical over 9 bases. This CDR3 is built from 16 residues. V trimming: 5 bases; J trimming: 4 bases; junction bases outside the gene matches: 8. Germline V gives CDR1 SEHNR, CDR2 FQNEAQ (reference sequence). CDR3 sequence reads: CASSLSRTGATGELFF. CDR3 in DNA: TGTGCCAGCAGCCTATCCCGGACAGGGGCCACCGGGGAGCTGTTTTTT.

The chain is built from TRBV7-3 and TRBJ1-1; no clear D. Germline V gene data show CDR1 as SGHTA and CDR2 as FQGTGA. Between the trimmed V and J ends, which lost 6 bases and 1 base, there was a span of 9 bases. The CDR3 spans 13 residues. CDR3 nucleotide sequence: TGTGCCAGCAGAACGACAAGGAACACTGAAGCTTTCTTT. Amino acids: CASRTTRNTEAFF.

This clone has more than one count but fewer than ten. This chain joins TRBV6-2 or TRBV6-3 and TRBJ1-1; 7 bases line up with TRBD1. Trimming took 6 bases from V and 0 from J; bases not matched to a gene: 10. Germline values: CDR1 MNHEY, CDR2 SVGEGT. The CDR3 is 16 residues long. CDR3 bases: TGTGCCAGCAGCCGCCCAGGACAGGTTCTGAACACTGAAGCTTTCTTT. Protein sequence: CASSRPGQVLNTEAFF.

V gene TRBV6-6 combines with J gene TRBJ2-4; D may correspond to TRBD1 or TRBD2 (7 bases each). Trimming stripped 5 bases from V and 5 bases from J, with 16 bases between. Germline CDR1 reads MNHNY; CDR2 reads SVGAGI (reference sequence). The CDR3 loop spans 15 amino acids. In DNA form, the CDR3 reads TGTGCCAGCAGTCACACCGGGGGGACAGAAAACATTCAGTACTTC. Translation: CASSHTGGTENIQYF.

The chain joins TRBV7-2 to TRBJ2-1; D unresolved. Germline V lookup: CDR1 SGHTA, CDR2 FQGNSA. This CDR3 region has 13 residues. The ends were cut back, 6 bases at V and 3 bases at J, with 9 bases in the middle. CDR3 in DNA: TGTGCCAGCAGACCTGACCTCTACAATGAGCAGTTCTTC. This codes for CASRPDLYNEQFF. The variable domain in full, completed from reference TRBV7-2 and TRBJ2-1, reads GAGVSQSPSNKVTEKGKDVELRCDPISGHTALYWYRQSLGQGLEFLIYFQGNSAPDKSGLPSDRFSAERTGGSVSTLTIQRTQQEDSAVYLCASRPDLYNEQFFGPGTRLTVL.

The V call is TRBV5-1, the J call TRBJ1-1, with a tentative D call TRBD1 (5 bases). CDR1 and CDR2 from the germline V gene are SGHRS and YFSETQ. V was cut by 1 base and J by 10 bases, with 20 bases left in between. The CDR3 length is 15 residues. As DNA, the CDR3 is TGCGCCAGCAGCTTGAGGACCGGGCAGGGTAATGGAGCTTTCTTT. Translating it yields CASSLRTGQGNGAFF.

The V call is TRBV7-2, the J call TRBJ2-3; tentatively, D is TRBD1 or TRBD2 (5 bases each). V lost 5 bases to trimming and J lost 2 bases, with 11 bases between them. The CDR3 sequence is 14 residues long. From germline, CDR1 is SGHTA and CDR2 FQGNSA. The CDR3 loop is CASSRGPATDTQYF. CDR3 DNA: TGTGCCAGCAGCCGGGGCCCGGCCACAGATACGCAGTATTTT. Full variable domain (missing parts from reference TRBV7-2 and TRBJ2-3): GAGVSQSPSNKVTEKGKDVELRCDPISGHTALYWYRQSLGQGLEFLIYFQGNSAPDKSGLPSDRFSAERTGGSVSTLTIQRTQQEDSAVYLCASSRGPATDTQYFGPGTRLTVL.

The genes are TRBV12-3 or TRBV12-4 and TRBJ2-2, with D hard to call. V lost 7 bases, J lost 1 base, and 7 bases lay in between. CDR3 length: 13 amino acids. The CDR3 spells CASNDWNTGELFF. The CDR3 coding sequence is TGTGCCAGCAATGACTGGAACACCGGGGAGCTGTTTTTT.

The rearrangement uses TRBV18 and TRBJ2-3, with a tentative D call TRBD2 (6 bases). The CDR3 is made up of 15 amino acids. V was trimmed by 6 bases and J by 0 bases, leaving 13 bases between them. Germline V gene data show CDR1 as KGHSH and CDR2 as LQKENI. In nucleotides, the CDR3 is TGTGCCAGCTCGCTTACTGGGGGGAGCACAGATACGCAGTATTTT. Translating gives CASSLTGGSTDTQYF.

V usage is TRBV5-1 and J usage is TRBJ1-5; D gene uncertain. The V and J ends lost 4 bases and 3 bases respectively, with 8 bases between them. Per the germline V gene, CDR1 is SGHRS and CDR2 is YFSETQ. This CDR3 comprises 13 residues. The CDR3 bases are TGCGCCAGCAGCGCGCAGCACAATCAGCCCCAGCATTTT. Its translation is CASSAQHNQPQHF.

The chain has TRBV7-9 and TRBJ2-2, with 7 bases fitting TRBD1. The germline CDR1 and CDR2 sequences are SEHNR and FQNEAQ (reference sequence). This CDR3 has 15 amino acids. The V and J ends lost 5 bases and 2 bases, in that order; junction bases with no gene match: 5. This CDR3 is CASSARTGNTGELFF. As DNA, the CDR3 is TGTGCCAGCAGCGCACGGACAGGAAACACCGGGGAGCTGTTTTTT.

This chain connects TRBV27 to TRBJ1-1, with 8 positions matching TRBD1. The CDR3 spans 13 residues. The V gene's germline CDR1 is MNHEY and CDR2 SMNVEV (reference sequence). V dropped 6 bases and J dropped 11; count of bases not matched to a gene: 11. CDR3 protein: CASSRGQVLGAFF. CDR3 nucleotides: TGTGCCAGCAGCAGGGGACAGGTCTTGGGCGCTTTCTTT.

The chain couples TRBV7-9 to TRBJ2-1; 13 bases are a match to TRBD2. Germline V CDR1 and CDR2: SEHNR, FQNEAQ (reference sequence). V lost 3 bases and J lost 6; bases outside the gene matches: 5. The CDR3 extends over 16 amino acids. CDR3 sequence reads: CASSFATSGGRNEQFF. CDR3 bases: TGTGCCAGCAGCTTCGCGACTAGCGGGGGGCGCAATGAGCAGTTCTTC.